Listed here are 7 T cell receptor beta chains from one sample, sequenced in a study of blood T cell repertoires in COVID-19. Data came from immunoSEQ multiplex PCR; TCRdb stores just in-frame clones and leaves some out. Here the sample spans some 98,000 clones, around 82% being singletons. Sequenced sample: peripheral blood. The source is a man aged 65-85 years with active or convalescent COVID-19.

The chain joins TRBV6-5 to TRBJ1-2; a possible D gene is TRBD1 (6 bases). V shed 1 base and J shed 8 bases, with 17 bases lying between them. Germline CDR1 and CDR2: MNHEY and SVGAGI. This CDR3 region has 15 residues. This CDR3 is CASSYLQGGEGGYTF. CDR3 bases: TGTGCCAGCAGTTACTTACAGGGTGGGGAGGGCGGCTACACCTTC.

This sequence joins TRBV10-2 and TRBJ2-3, with 11 positions matching TRBD2. From germline, CDR1 is WSHSY and CDR2 SAAADI. This CDR3 region has 16 residues. The ends lost 7 bases at V and 0 bases at J; junction bases unmatched: 6. CDR3 sequence (DNA): TGCGCCAGCACCCTCCTAGCGGGGGGTAGCACAGATACGCAGTATTTT. This encodes CASTLLAGGSTDTQYF.

This clone turned up a few times. Written as DNA, the CDR3 is TGTGCCAGCAGTTTAAATCCGGGGTCCTTGGGCGAGACCCAGTACTTC. Residues: CASSLNPGSLGETQYF. This rearrangement joins TRBV27 to TRBJ2-5; TRBD2 is a possible D gene (5 bases). CDR3 length equals 16 residues. The V end lost 2 bases, the J end lost 5 bases, and 18 bases lay between the germline ends. Germline V CDR1 and CDR2: MNHEY, SMNVEV (reference sequence).

The V and J genes are TRBV5-4 and TRBJ2-1; a possible D gene is TRBD2 (5 bases). V dropped 4 bases and J dropped 0 bases, with 14 bases sitting between them. Germline V lookup: CDR1 SGHNT, CDR2 YYREEE (reference sequence). The CDR3 length is 16 residues. In DNA, the CDR3 is TGTGCCAGCAGCGTTCGGACTGTTCGCTCCTACAATGAGCAGTTCTTC. Translating it yields CASSVRTVRSYNEQFF.

This clone was counted ten times or more. The chain recombines TRBV3-1 (or the pseudogene TRBV3-2) with TRBJ2-5; 8 bases match TRBD1. V gave up 6 bases and J gave up 3 bases; unmatched junction bases: 0. This CDR3 comprises 12 residues. Germline CDR1 and CDR2: LGHDT and YNNKEL (reference sequence). CDR3 protein: CASRDREETQYF. For the CDR3, the DNA is TGTGCCAGCAGGGACAGGGAAGAGACCCAGTACTTC.

The rearrangement uses TRBV6-5 and TRBJ1-4, with D uncertain. Germline CDR1 MNHEY, CDR2 SVGAGI. The CDR3 extends over 13 amino acids. The V end lost 6 bases, the J end lost 7 bases, and 12 bases lay between the germline ends. CDR3 sequence: CASSPEFGEKLFF. CDR3 DNA: TGTGCCAGCAGCCCCGAATTCGGTGAAAAACTGTTTTTT.

The rearrangement uses TRBV5-1 and TRBJ1-2; D is ambiguous. The germline CDR1 and CDR2 sequences are SGHRS and YFSETQ. The length of the CDR3 is 15 residues. Trimming took off 4 bases at V and 4 bases at J, with 17 bases between the two ends. CDR3 loop: CASSNNGESFYGYTF. Written as DNA, the CDR3 is TGCGCCAGCAGCAATAACGGGGAGTCGTTCTATGGCTACACCTTC.